This TCR beta chain was captured in a study of blood T cells in healthy people across ages. For every donor, a draw yielded 7.5 to 10 milliliters of peripheral blood. Total RNA was isolated from each sample in quantities of at least 5.5 micrograms. The CDR3 runs to 14 residues. The germline gives CDR1 LGHDT, CDR2 YNNKEL (reference sequence). Combining a sample-barcoded 5' primer with a J-beta primer mix, a second PCR ran for roughly 6 to 12 cycles. A single record per CDR3 protein comes from TCRdb applying MiXCR to the 5' RACE reads. This table has 1 million or so distinct CDR3 sequences, 20% to 25% appearing once. This clonotype turned up a few times. Just one base apart from a much larger clone, this may be a read error. These records were also assigned to another study, of T cells of mothers and their children. That source adds: A few healthy Caucasian mothers gave samples, and so did their six children. Every mother supplied over 8.5 million TCR beta CDR3 reads and every child about 3 million.

Material: blood. The source of this sequence is a girl aged 2-10 years in good health. This chain connects TRBV3-1 to TRBJ2-7; D is undetermined. CDR3 DNA: TGTGCCAGCAGCCAAGGAGACGTTTCCTACGAGCAGTGCTTC. It encodes CASSQGDVSYEQCF.